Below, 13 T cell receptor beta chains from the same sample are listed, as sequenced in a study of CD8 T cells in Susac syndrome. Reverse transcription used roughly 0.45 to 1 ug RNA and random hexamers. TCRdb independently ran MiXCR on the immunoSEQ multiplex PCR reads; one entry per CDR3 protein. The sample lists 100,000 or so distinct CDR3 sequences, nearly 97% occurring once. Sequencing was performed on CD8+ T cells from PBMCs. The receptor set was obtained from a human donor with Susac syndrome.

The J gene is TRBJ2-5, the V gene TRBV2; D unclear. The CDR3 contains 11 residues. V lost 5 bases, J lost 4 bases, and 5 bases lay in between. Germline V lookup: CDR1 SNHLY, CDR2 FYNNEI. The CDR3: CASSRVETQYF. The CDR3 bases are TGTGCCAGCAGTCGAGTAGAGACCCAGTACTTC.

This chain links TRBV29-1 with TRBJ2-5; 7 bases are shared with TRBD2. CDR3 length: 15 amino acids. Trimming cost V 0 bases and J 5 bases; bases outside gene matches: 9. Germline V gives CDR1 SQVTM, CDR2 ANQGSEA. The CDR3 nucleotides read TGCAGCGTTGAAGATGTCGAAACTAGCGCGGAGACCCAGTACTTC. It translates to CSVEDVETSAETQYF.

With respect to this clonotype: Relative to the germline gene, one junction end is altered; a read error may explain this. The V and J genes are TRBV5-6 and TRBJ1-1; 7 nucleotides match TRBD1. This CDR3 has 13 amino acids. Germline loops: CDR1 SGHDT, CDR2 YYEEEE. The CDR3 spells CASSKTGNPEAFF. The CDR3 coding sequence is TGTGCCAGCAGCAAGACAGGGAACCCTGAAGCTTTCTTT.

Here the CDR3 DNA reads TGTGCCAGCAGTCCCCAGGGACTACCGGGAGACGAGCAGTACTTC. Protein: CASSPQGLPGDEQYF. The chain couples TRBV27 to TRBJ2-7; TRBD2 aligns across 7 bases. This CDR3 spans 15 amino acids. The V segment lost 5 bases and the J segment 5 bases; nucleotides outside the gene matches: 12. Germline loops: CDR1 MNHEY, CDR2 SMNVEV (reference sequence).

The CDR3 is CASSLFNFRAEGGKTEAFF. The CDR3 DNA is TGTGCCAGCAGTTTATTCAATTTCAGGGCAGAAGGAGGGAAGACTGAAGCTTTCTTT. The chain combines TRBV28 with TRBJ1-1, with D possibly TRBD1 on 5 matching bases. The CDR3 totals 19 residues. Germline V gives CDR1 MDHEN, CDR2 SYDVKM. V gave up 1 base and J gave up 5 bases, with 26 bases separating them.

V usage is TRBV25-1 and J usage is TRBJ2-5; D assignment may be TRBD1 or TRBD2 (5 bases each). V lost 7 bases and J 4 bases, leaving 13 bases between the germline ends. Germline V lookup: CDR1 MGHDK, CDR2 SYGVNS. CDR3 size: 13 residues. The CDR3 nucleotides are TGTGCCAGCACTAGGGGCGGAGGAGAGACCCAGTACTTC. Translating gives CASTRGGGETQYF. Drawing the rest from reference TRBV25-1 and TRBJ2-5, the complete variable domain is EADIYQTPRYLVIGTGKKITLECSQTMGHDKMYWYQQDPGMELHLIHYSYGVNSTEKGDLSSESTVSRIRTEHFPLTLESARPSHTSQYLCASTRGGGETQYFGPGTRLLVL.

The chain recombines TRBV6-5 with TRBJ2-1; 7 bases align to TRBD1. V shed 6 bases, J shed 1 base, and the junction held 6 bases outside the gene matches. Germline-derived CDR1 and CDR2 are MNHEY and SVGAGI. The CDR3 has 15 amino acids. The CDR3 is CASRDRTASYNEQFF. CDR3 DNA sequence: TGTGCCAGCAGGGACAGGACCGCTTCCTACAATGAGCAGTTCTTC.

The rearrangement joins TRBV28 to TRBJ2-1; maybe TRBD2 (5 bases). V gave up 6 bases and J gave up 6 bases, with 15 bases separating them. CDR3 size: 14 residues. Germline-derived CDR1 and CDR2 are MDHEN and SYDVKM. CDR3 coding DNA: TGTGCCAGCAGCTTACCCGGGGAAAGCAATGAGCAGTTCTTC. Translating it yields CASSLPGESNEQFF.

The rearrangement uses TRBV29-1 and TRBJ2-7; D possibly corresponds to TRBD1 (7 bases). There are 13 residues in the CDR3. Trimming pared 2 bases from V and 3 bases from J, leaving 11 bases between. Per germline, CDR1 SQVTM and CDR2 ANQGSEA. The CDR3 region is CSVEQGGGYEQYF. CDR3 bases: TGCAGCGTTGAACAGGGGGGTGGCTACGAGCAGTACTTC.

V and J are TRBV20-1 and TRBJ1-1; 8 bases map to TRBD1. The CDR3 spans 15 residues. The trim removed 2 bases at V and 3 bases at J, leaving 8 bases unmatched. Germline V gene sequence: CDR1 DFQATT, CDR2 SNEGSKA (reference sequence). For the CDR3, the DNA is TGCAGTGCTAGACCAGACAGGGGCCCATACACTGAAGCTTTCTTT. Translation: CSARPDRGPYTEAFF.

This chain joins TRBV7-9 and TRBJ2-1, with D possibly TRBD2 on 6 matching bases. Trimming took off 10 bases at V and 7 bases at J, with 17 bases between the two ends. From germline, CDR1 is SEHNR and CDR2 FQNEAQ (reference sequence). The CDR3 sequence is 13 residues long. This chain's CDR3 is CATLPPGGNEQFF. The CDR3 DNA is TGTGCCACCCTCCCTCCCGGGGGAAATGAGCAGTTCTTC. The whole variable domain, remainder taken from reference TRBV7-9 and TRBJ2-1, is DTGVSQNPRHKITKRGQNVTFRCDPISEHNRLYWYRQTLGQGPEFLTYFQNEAQLEKSRLLSDRFSAERPKGSFSTLEIQRTEQGDSAMYLCATLPPGGNEQFFGPGTRLTVL.

In nucleotides, the CDR3 is TGTGCCAGCAGTTTTGGGGGCTCCTACAATGAGCAGTTCTTC. It translates to CASSFGGSYNEQFF. The chain joins TRBV12-3 or TRBV12-4 to TRBJ2-1; D tentatively fits TRBD1 or TRBD2 (5 bases each). V was trimmed by 3 bases and J by 0 bases, leaving 6 bases between them. The CDR3 is 14 amino acids.

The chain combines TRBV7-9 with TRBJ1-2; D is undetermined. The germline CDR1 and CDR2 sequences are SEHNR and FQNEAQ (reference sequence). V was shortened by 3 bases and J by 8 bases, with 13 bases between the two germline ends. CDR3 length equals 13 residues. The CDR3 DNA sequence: TGTGCCAGCAGCTTGGGCAGTCTGGGAGGCTACACCTTC. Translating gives CASSLGSLGGYTF.